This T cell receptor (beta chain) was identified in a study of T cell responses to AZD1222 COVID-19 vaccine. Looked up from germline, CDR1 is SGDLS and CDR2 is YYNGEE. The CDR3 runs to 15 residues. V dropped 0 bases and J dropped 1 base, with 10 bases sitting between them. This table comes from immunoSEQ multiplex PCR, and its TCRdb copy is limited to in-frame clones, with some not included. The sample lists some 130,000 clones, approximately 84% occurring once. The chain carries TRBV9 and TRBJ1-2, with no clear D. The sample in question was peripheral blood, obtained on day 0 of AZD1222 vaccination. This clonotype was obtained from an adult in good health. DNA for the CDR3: TGTGCCAGCAGCGTAGCGGCAGCACTTAACTATGGCTACACCTTC. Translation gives CASSVAAALNYGYTF.